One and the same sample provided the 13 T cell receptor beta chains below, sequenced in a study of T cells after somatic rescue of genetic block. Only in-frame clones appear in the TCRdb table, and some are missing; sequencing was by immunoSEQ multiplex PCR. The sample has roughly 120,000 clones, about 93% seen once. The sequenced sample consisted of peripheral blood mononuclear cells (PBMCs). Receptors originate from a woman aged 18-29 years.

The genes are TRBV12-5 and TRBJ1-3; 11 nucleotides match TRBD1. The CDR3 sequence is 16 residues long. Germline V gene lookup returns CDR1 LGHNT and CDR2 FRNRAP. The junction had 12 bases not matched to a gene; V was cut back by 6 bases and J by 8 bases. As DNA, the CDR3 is TGTGCTAGTGGCTATCCGAGGACAGGGGGCGAAGACACCATATATTTT. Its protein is CASGYPRTGGEDTIYF.

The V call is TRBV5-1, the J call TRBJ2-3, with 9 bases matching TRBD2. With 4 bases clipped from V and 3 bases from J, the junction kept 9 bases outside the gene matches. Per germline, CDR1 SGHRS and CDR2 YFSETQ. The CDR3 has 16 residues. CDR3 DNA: TGCGCCAGCAGCAACCGGTTTAGCGGGGGTACAGATACGCAGTATTTT. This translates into CASSNRFSGGTDTQYF.

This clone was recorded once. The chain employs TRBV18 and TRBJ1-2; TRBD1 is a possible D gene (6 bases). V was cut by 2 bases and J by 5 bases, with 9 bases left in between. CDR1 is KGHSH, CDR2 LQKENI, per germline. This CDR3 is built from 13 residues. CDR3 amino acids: CASSPGQSYGYTF. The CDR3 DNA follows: TGTGCCAGCTCACCAGGACAGAGTTATGGCTACACCTTC. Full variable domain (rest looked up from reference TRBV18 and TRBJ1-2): NAGVMQNPRHLVRRRGQEARLRCSPMKGHSHVYWYRQLPEEGLKFMVYLQKENIIDESGMPKERFSAEFPKEGPSILRIQQVVRGDSAAYFCASSPGQSYGYTFGSGTRLTVV.

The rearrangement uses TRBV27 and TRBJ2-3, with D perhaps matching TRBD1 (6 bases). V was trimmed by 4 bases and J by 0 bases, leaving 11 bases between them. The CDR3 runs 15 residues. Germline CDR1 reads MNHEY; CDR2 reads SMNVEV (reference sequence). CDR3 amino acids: CASSYRTASTDTQYF. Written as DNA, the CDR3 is TGTGCCAGCAGTTACCGGACAGCTAGCACAGATACGCAGTATTTT.

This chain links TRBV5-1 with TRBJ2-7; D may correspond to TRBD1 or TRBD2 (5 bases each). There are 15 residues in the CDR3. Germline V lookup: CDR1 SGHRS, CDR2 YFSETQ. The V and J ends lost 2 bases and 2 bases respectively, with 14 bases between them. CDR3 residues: CASSFPGTDTYEQYF. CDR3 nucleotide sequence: TGCGCCAGCAGCTTTCCCGGGACGGACACCTACGAGCAGTACTTC.

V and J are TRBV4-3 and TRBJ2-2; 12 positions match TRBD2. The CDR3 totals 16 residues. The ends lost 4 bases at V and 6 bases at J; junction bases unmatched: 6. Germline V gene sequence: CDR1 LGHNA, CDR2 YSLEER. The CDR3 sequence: CASSLKASGGAGELFF. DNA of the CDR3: TGCGCCAGCAGCCTTAAGGCTAGCGGGGGGGCCGGGGAGCTGTTTTTT.

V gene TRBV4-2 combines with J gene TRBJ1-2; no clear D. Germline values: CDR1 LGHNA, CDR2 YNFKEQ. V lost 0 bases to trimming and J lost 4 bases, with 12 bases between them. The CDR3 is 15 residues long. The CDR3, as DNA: TGTGCCAGCAGCCAAGAGTGGCAGCCCCTCTATGGCTACACCTTC. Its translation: CASSQEWQPLYGYTF.

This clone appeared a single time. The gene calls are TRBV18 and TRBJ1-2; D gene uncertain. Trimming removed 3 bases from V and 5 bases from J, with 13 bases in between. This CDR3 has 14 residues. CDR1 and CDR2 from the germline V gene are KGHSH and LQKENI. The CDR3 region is CASSPPPLEYGYTF. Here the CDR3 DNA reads TGTGCCAGCTCACCTCCTCCCCTTGAATATGGCTACACCTTC.

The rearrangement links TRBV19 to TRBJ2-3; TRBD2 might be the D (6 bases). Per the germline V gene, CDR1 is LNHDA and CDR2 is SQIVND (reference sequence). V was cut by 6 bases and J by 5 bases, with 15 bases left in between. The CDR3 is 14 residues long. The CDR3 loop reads CASRVGGKQDTQYF. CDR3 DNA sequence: TGTGCCAGTAGAGTAGGAGGGAAACAAGATACGCAGTATTTT.

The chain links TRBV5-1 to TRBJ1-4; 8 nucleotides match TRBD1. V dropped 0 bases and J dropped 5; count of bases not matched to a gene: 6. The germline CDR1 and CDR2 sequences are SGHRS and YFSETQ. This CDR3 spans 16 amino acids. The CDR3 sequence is CASSLGPGQENEKLFF. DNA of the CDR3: TGCGCCAGCAGCTTGGGGCCGGGACAGGAAAATGAAAAACTGTTTTTT.

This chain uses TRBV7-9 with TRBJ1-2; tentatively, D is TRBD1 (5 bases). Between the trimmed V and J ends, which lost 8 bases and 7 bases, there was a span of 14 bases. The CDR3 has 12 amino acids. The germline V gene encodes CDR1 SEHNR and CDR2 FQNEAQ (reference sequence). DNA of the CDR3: TGTGCCAGCGGACCAGGGATTTCTGGCTACACCTTC. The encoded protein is CASGPGISGYTF.

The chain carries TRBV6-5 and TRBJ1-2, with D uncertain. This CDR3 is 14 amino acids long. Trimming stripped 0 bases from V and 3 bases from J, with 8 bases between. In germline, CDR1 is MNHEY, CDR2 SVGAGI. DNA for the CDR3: TGTGCCAGCAGTTACTCGTATAGCTACTATGGCTACACCTTC. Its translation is CASSYSYSYYGYTF.

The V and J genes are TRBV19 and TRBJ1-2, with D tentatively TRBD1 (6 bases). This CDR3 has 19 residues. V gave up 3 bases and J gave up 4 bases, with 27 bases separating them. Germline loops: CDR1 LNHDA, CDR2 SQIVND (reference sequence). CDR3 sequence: CASSIRFLQGIKLGYGYTF. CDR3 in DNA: TGTGCCAGTAGTATCCGGTTTTTGCAGGGGATTAAGCTTGGCTATGGCTACACCTTC. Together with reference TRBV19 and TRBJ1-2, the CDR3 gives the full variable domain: DGGITQSPKYLFRKEGQNVTLSCEQNLNHDAMYWYRQDPGQGLRLIYYSQIVNDFQKGDIAEGYSVSREKKESFPLTVTSAQKNPTAFYLCASSIRFLQGIKLGYGYTFGSGTRLTVV.